The entry that follows covers one TCR beta chain sequence. The antigen remains undetermined. The data stem from a study of post-analysis software for immune sequencing data. Study at large: The study covered relapsing-remitting, secondary progressive and progressive-relapsing courses of multiple sclerosis.

Unique molecular identifiers were built into the TCR beta cDNA libraries. T cells, roughly 1 to 10 million of them, yielded hundreds of thousands of cDNA molecules. TCRdb itself ran the PCR reads through MiXCR, one entry per CDR3 protein. The data show about 820,000 distinct CDR3 sequences, approximately 53% seen once. Study-wide results and caveats: Patients with multiple sclerosis recorded significantly lower normalized Chao1 diversity than controls, the study found. Batch-matched samples strongly co-clustered by F measure.

The receptor was isolated from a girl between 10 and 17 years old with multiple sclerosis. The sequencing sample was made of blood.

The CDR3 sequence is CASSQLRGQGLTEAFF. CDR3 in DNA: TGTGCCAGCAGTCAACTCCGAGGACAGGGGTTGACTGAAGCTTTCTTT. The chain is built from TRBV6-5 and TRBJ1-1, with TRBD1 matching over 9 bases. V shed 5 bases and J 5 bases; nucleotides not matched to a gene: 12. This CDR3 has 16 amino acids. Germline CDR1 reads MNHEY; CDR2 reads SVGAGI.